Below, 3 T cell receptor beta chains from the same sample are listed, as sequenced in a study of CD8 T cells in Susac syndrome. cDNA came from about 0.51 to 1 ug RNA primed by random hexamers. TCRdb re-called the immunoSEQ multiplex PCR reads with MiXCR, one entry per CDR3 protein. The sample carries roughly 80,000 distinct CDR3 sequences, approximately 93% recorded once. The source material was CD8+ T cells from PBMCs. Source of these receptors: a human donor with Susac syndrome.

Only one count was recorded for this clonotype. The rearrangement uses TRBV6-4 and TRBJ1-2, with D maybe TRBD1 (5 bases). The CDR3 loop spans 12 amino acids. Trimming left V 2 bases short and J 6 bases short, with 7 bases between. Germline assignment: CDR1 MRHNA and CDR2 SNTAGT. The CDR3: CASSDSRDGYTF. The CDR3 nucleotides are TGTGCCAGCAGTGACAGCAGGGATGGCTACACCTTC.

The rearrangement links TRBV27 to TRBJ1-1, with a possible D match to TRBD1 (5 bases). The CDR3 covers 13 residues. V was pared by 3 bases and J by 4 bases, with 9 bases between. Germline V gene sequence: CDR1 MNHEY, CDR2 SMNVEV (reference sequence). The CDR3 bases are TGTGCCAGCAGTTTGACTGGGACCACTGAAGCTTTCTTT. Translation gives CASSLTGTTEAFF.

V gene TRBV27 combines with J gene TRBJ2-5; D is perhaps TRBD2 (5 bases). The CDR3 sequence is 13 residues long. CDR1 and CDR2 (germline): MNHEY, SMNVEV (reference sequence). V lost 6 bases to trimming and J lost 3 bases, with 11 bases between them. The CDR3: CASSRPGKETQYF. CDR3 coding DNA: TGTGCCAGCAGCCGACCGGGAAAAGAGACCCAGTACTTC.